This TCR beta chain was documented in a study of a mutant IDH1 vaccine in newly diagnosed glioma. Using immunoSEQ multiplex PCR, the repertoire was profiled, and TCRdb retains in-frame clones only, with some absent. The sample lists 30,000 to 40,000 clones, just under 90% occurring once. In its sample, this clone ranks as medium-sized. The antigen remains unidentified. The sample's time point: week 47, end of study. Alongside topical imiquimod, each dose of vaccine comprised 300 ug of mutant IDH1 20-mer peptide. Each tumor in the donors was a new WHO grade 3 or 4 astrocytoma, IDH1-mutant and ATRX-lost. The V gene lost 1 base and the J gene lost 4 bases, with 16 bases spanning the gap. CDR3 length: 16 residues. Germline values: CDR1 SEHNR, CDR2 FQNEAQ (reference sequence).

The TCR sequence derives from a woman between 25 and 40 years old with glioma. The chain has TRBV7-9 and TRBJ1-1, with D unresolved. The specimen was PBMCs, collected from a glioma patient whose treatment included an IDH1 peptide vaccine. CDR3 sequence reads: CASSLGRMAAGTEAFF. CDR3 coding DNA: TGTGCCAGCAGCTTAGGCCGTATGGCAGCCGGCACTGAAGCTTTCTTT.